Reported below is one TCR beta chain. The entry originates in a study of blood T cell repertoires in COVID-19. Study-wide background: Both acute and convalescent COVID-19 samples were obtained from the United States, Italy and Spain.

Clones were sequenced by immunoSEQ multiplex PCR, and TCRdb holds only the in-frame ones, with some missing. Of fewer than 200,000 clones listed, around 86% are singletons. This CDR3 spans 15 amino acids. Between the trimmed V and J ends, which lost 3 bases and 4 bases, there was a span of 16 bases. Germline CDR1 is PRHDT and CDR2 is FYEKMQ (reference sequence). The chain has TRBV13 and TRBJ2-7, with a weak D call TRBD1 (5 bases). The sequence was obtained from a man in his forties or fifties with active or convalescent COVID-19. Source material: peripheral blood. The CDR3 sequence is CASSLGQDISYEQYF. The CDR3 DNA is TGTGCCAGCAGCTTGGGTCAGGACATTTCGTACGAGCAGTACTTC.